Each of the 31 T cell receptor beta chains below was sequenced from the same sample in a study of T cells in localized non-small cell lung cancer. Assay used: immunoSEQ multiplex PCR; TCRdb lists only in-frame clones, some missing. The table has fewer than 30,000 clones, less than 90% seen once; the top ten hold about an eighth. Sequenced here: peripheral blood, sampled before any cancer treatment. The receptors derive from a female donor over 55 with stage II squamous cell lung carcinoma.

The chain combines TRBV7-6 with TRBJ2-7; 9 nucleotides align to TRBD2. CDR3 length: 18 residues. Germline V lookup: CDR1 SGHVS, CDR2 FNYEAQ. V was pared by 2 bases and J by 0 bases, with 11 bases of the junction left unmatched. The CDR3 spells CASSLSQASGTSSYEQYF. CDR3 in DNA: TGTGCCAGCAGCTTAAGTCAAGCTAGCGGGACCAGCTCCTACGAGCAGTACTTC. Together with reference TRBV7-6 and TRBJ2-7, the CDR3 gives the full variable domain: GAGVSQSPRYKVTKRGQDVALRCDPISGHVSLYWYRQALGQGPEFLTYFNYEAQQDKSGLPNDRFSAERPEGSISTLTIQRTEQRDSAMYRCASSLSQASGTSSYEQYFGPGTRLTVT.

The chain has TRBV28 and TRBJ1-5, with D unclear. Trimming cost V 3 bases and J 3 bases, with 12 bases left between them. The length of the CDR3 is 15 residues. Germline-derived CDR1 and CDR2 are MDHEN and SYDVKM. CDR3 sequence: CASSFVPGSNQPQHF. CDR3 sequence (DNA): TGTGCCAGCAGTTTCGTTCCGGGTTCCAATCAGCCCCAGCATTTT.

The V gene is TRBV19, the J gene TRBJ1-2; no definite D call. Germline V lookup: CDR1 LNHDA, CDR2 SQIVND (reference sequence). Trimming took off 11 bases at V and 4 bases at J, with 14 bases between the two ends. CDR3 size: 12 residues. CDR3 nucleotides: TGTGCCGGATCCCGAGGAGGCTATGGCTACACCTTC. Translated, it gives CAGSRGGYGYTF.

This sequence joins TRBV28 and TRBJ2-7; D gene ambiguous. CDR1 MDHEN and CDR2 SYDVKM come from the germline V gene. V was trimmed by 10 bases and J by 6 bases, leaving 13 bases between them. The CDR3 spans 11 residues. CDR3 DNA sequence: TGTGCCACCAGAGAATTGACCGAGCAGTACTTC. Translating it yields CATRELTEQYF.

The chain recombines TRBV6-5 with TRBJ2-3, with no clear D. V was pared by 7 bases and J by 2 bases, with 10 bases between. Germline loops: CDR1 MNHEY, CDR2 SVGAGI. This CDR3 has 13 amino acids. CDR3 in DNA: TGTGCCAGCAAATATGGGGACACAGATACGCAGTATTTT. It is translated as CASKYGDTDTQYF.

The chain joins TRBV15 to TRBJ2-1; 9 bases map to TRBD2. Per germline, CDR1 LNHNV and CDR2 YYDKDF (reference sequence). The V and J ends lost 0 bases and 7 bases, in that order; junction bases with no gene match: 7. CDR3 size: 16 residues. This CDR3 reads CATSRDRVAGANEQFF. CDR3 nucleotides: TGTGCCACCAGCAGAGATAGGGTAGCGGGGGCAAATGAGCAGTTCTTC.

CDR3 amino acids: CASSEGGTEAFF. As DNA, the CDR3 is TGTGCCAGCAGTGAAGGCGGAACTGAAGCTTTCTTT. The chain recombines TRBV2 with TRBJ1-1; D is unresolved. Germline V lookup: CDR1 SNHLY, CDR2 FYNNEI. The V end was cut by 1 base, the J end by 5 bases, with 5 bases between. This CDR3 is built from 12 residues.

The genes are TRBV5-5 and TRBJ1-2, with 9 bases aligning to TRBD1. The CDR3 consists of 14 residues. Germline CDR1 and CDR2: SGHKS and YYEKEE (reference sequence). Trimming at V came to 4 bases and at J to 8 bases, leaving 9 bases not matched to a gene. CDR3 coding DNA: TGTGCCAGCAGCCAGCGGACAGGGGAGTGGGGCTACACCTTC. It codes for CASSQRTGEWGYTF.

CDR3 region: CASSPDQVYGYTF. The CDR3 DNA sequence: TGTGCCAGCTCACCGGACCAAGTCTATGGCTACACCTTC. The V call is TRBV18, the J call TRBJ1-2; D not resolved. The CDR3 has 13 residues. Germline CDR1 and CDR2: KGHSH and LQKENI. The V gene lost 3 bases and the J gene lost 4 bases, with 9 bases spanning the gap.

This clone was seen only once. CDR3 in amino acids: CASSRGLAAPWTLNEQFF. In DNA, the CDR3 is TGTGCCAGCAGCCGGGGACTAGCGGCGCCCTGGACCCTCAATGAGCAGTTCTTC. The chain combines TRBV28 with TRBJ2-1, with 11 bases identical to TRBD2. Germline values: CDR1 MDHEN, CDR2 SYDVKM. The J segment lost 6 bases and the V segment lost 6 bases, leaving 16 bases of the junction unmatched. The CDR3 spans 18 residues. The full variable domain, with the rest looked up from reference TRBV28 and TRBJ2-1, is DVKVTQSSRYLVKRTGEKVFLECVQDMDHENMFWYRQDPGLGLRLIYFSYDVKMKEKGDIPEGYSVSREKKERFSLILESASTNQTSMYLCASSRGLAAPWTLNEQFFGPGTRLTVL.

The V and J genes are TRBV14 and TRBJ1-3, with D unclear. The germline V gene encodes CDR1 SGHDN and CDR2 FVKESK. V was pared by 4 bases and J by 0 bases, with 10 bases between. This CDR3 spans 15 amino acids. DNA for the CDR3: TGTGCCAGCAGCCGGACGGCCAGCTCTGGAAACACCATATATTTT. It is translated as CASSRTASSGNTIYF. Full variable domain (remainder filled in from reference TRBV14 and TRBJ1-3): EAGVTQFPSHSVIEKGQTVTLRCDPISGHDNLYWYRRVMGKEIKFLLHFVKESKQDESGMPNNRFLAERTGGTYSTLKVQPAELEDSGVYFCASSRTASSGNTIYFGEGSWLTVV.

This chain uses TRBV7-2 with TRBJ2-2, with 11 bases aligning to TRBD1. The CDR3 runs 16 residues. V trimming: 5 bases; J trimming: 6 bases; junction bases outside the gene matches: 8. The germline V gene encodes CDR1 SGHTA and CDR2 FQGNSA. The DNA for the CDR3 is TGTGCCAGCAGCCACCGGGACAGGGGGTACCCCGGGGAGCTGTTTTTT. Protein product: CASSHRDRGYPGELFF.

This rearrangement joins TRBV5-4 to TRBJ2-3; D call uncertain. Trimming pared 1 base from V and 6 bases from J, leaving 12 bases between. CDR1 SGHNT and CDR2 YYREEE come from the germline V gene (reference sequence). This CDR3 comprises 14 residues. Here the CDR3 DNA reads TGTGCCAGCAGCTTGACCGAGAGTTTCGATACGCAGTATTTT. Amino acid sequence: CASSLTESFDTQYF.

V usage is TRBV2 and J usage is TRBJ2-7; TRBD2 matches at 15 bases. The V and J ends lost 6 bases and 6 bases, in that order; junction bases with no gene match: 12. The CDR3 spans 17 residues. Germline assignment: CDR1 SNHLY and CDR2 FYNNEI. As DNA, the CDR3 is TGTGCCAGCAGGCCCCCGGGACTAGCGGGGGGAGGGAGCGAGCAGTACTTC. Translation gives CASRPPGLAGGGSEQYF.

V gene TRBV30 combines with J gene TRBJ2-2; 8 bases align to TRBD1. The junction had 5 bases not matched to a gene; V was cut back by 7 bases and J by 1 base. Germline V gives CDR1 GTSNPN, CDR2 SVGIG (reference sequence). The CDR3 is made up of 14 amino acids. CDR3 in amino acids: CASLDRVNTGELFF. CDR3 coding DNA: TGTGCCTCTCTGGACAGGGTGAACACCGGGGAGCTGTTTTTT.

This chain links TRBV4-1 with TRBJ2-2; D is unclear. Trimming took 0 bases from V and 4 from J, leaving 12 bases between them. Germline CDR1 MGHRA, CDR2 YSYEKL. The CDR3 is 16 amino acids. The CDR3 DNA reads as TGCGCCAGCAGCCAAGAGGAATCGGTGGGCACCGGGGAGCTGTTTTTT. Amino acid sequence: CASSQEESVGTGELFF.

This sequence joins TRBV10-3 and TRBJ2-7; D might be TRBD2 (5 bases). The CDR3 extends over 13 amino acids. V was cut by 4 bases and J by 7 bases, with 14 bases left in between. Germline V gene lookup returns CDR1 ENHRY and CDR2 SYGVKD. The CDR3 coding sequence is TGTGCCATCAGTGGGTCCAATGGGGAGGAGCAGTACTTC. Encoded protein: CAISGSNGEEQYF.

The V and J genes are TRBV6-6 and TRBJ1-2; the D is unclear. The V end was cut by 0 bases, the J end by 0 bases, with 8 bases between. In germline, CDR1 is MNHNY, CDR2 SVGAGI (reference sequence). The length of the CDR3 is 15 residues. CDR3 loop: CASSYSEGPNYGYTF. The CDR3 nucleotides are TGTGCCAGCAGTTACTCAGAGGGTCCTAACTATGGCTACACCTTC.

A single count supports this clone. The CDR3 sequence: CASSLKKSSTNEQFF. The DNA for the CDR3 is TGTGCCAGCAGCTTGAAAAAAAGCAGTACCAATGAGCAGTTCTTC. The rearrangement joins TRBV5-4 to TRBJ2-1, with D uncertain. This CDR3 contains 15 residues. Trimming pared 1 base from V and 6 bases from J, leaving 14 bases between. CDR1 is SGHNT, CDR2 YYREEE, per germline (reference sequence).

V usage is TRBV6-1 and J usage is TRBJ2-5; D gene uncertain. Trimming removed 0 bases from V and 0 bases from J, with 17 bases in between. The CDR3 runs to 18 residues. CDR1 MNHNS and CDR2 SASEGT come from the germline V gene. The CDR3 nucleotides read TGTGCCAGCAGTGAAGCAGTAAAGGGATCGGCCAACCAAGAGACCCAGTACTTC. Its protein is CASSEAVKGSANQETQYF.

This clone was recorded a few times. The chain employs TRBV7-2 and TRBJ2-7; the match to TRBD2 covers 7 bases. CDR3 length equals 13 residues. Germline CDR1 SGHTA, CDR2 FQGNSA. The V gene end was trimmed by 7 bases and the J gene end by 5 bases; junction bases not matched to a gene: 8. For the CDR3, the DNA is TGTGCCAGCACCCCGTCGGGGGGAAACGAGCAGTACTTC. It specifies CASTPSGGNEQYF.

The rearrangement uses TRBV2 and TRBJ1-2; D might be TRBD1 (5 bases). Germline CDR1 is SNHLY and CDR2 is FYNNEI. CDR3 size: 13 residues. Trimming left V 7 bases short and J 8 bases short, with 17 bases between. As DNA, the CDR3 is TGTGCCAGCACCCTACAGGCTTGGGGCGGCTACACCTTC. It is translated as CASTLQAWGGYTF.

The rearrangement uses TRBV15 and TRBJ2-7; TRBD1 matches at 7 bases. Germline trimming cut 5 bases from V and 6 bases from J; bases unmatched to any gene: 7. The CDR3 runs to 13 residues. The germline V gene encodes CDR1 LNHNV and CDR2 YYDKDF (reference sequence). The CDR3 region is CATSRDRVREQYF. The CDR3 nucleotides are TGTGCCACCAGCCGCGACAGGGTTCGCGAGCAGTACTTC.

This clone was detected once. The V call is TRBV15, the J call TRBJ2-7, with 12 bases that match TRBD1. V lost 1 base, J lost 4 bases, and 2 bases stayed unmatched. Germline CDR1 LNHNV, CDR2 YYDKDF (reference sequence). This CDR3 comprises 15 residues. The CDR3 DNA follows: TGTGCCACCAGCAGAGGGGGACAGGGGGCTTACGAGCAGTACTTC. Encoded protein: CATSRGGQGAYEQYF.

J is TRBJ2-3 and V is TRBV29-1; D is unresolved. Germline V gene lookup returns CDR1 SQVTM and CDR2 ANQGSEA. Trimming pared 5 bases from V and 1 base from J, leaving 7 bases between. The CDR3 sequence is 12 residues long. The CDR3: CSVRAGTDTQYF. DNA of the CDR3: TGCAGCGTTCGGGCAGGCACAGATACGCAGTATTTT.

The V gene is TRBV7-7, the J gene TRBJ2-2; tentative D call: TRBD1 (6 bases). The CDR3 totals 13 residues. Trimming stripped 6 bases from V and 3 bases from J, with 8 bases between. The germline gives CDR1 SSHAT, CDR2 FNYEAQ (reference sequence). CDR3 DNA: TGTGCCAGCAGTACAGGGTACACCGGGGAGCTGTTTTTT. This encodes CASSTGYTGELFF.

This chain uses TRBV27 with TRBJ1-2; unclear D gene. Germline V lookup: CDR1 MNHEY, CDR2 SMNVEV (reference sequence). The CDR3 is 14 residues long. V lost 3 bases, J lost 4 bases, and 12 bases lay in between. CDR3 bases: TGTGCCAGCAGTTTGATTCTCGGGCCCTATGGCTACACCTTC. The encoded protein is CASSLILGPYGYTF.

The rearrangement links TRBV7-9 to TRBJ2-7, with D possibly being TRBD1 (5 bases). Germline V gene sequence: CDR1 SEHNR, CDR2 FQNEAQ (reference sequence). The CDR3 consists of 16 residues. Deletions cut 1 base from V and 0 bases from J, with 13 bases between. The CDR3 DNA follows: TGTGCCAGCAGCTTAGGTCCAGGGCAGAGCTCCTACGAGCAGTACTTC. Translation gives CASSLGPGQSSYEQYF.

The genes are TRBV6-5 and TRBJ2-5; the match to TRBD1 covers 10 bases. This CDR3 has 13 amino acids. CDR1 is MNHEY, CDR2 SVGAGI, per germline. V lost 5 bases and J lost 7; bases outside the gene matches: 4. CDR3 residues: CASSPGQGRTQYF. In nucleotides, the CDR3 is TGTGCCAGCAGTCCGGGACAGGGGAGGACCCAGTACTTC.

The J gene is TRBJ2-5, the V gene TRBV9; D is undetermined. Trimming pared 2 bases from V and 3 bases from J, leaving 8 bases between. This CDR3 contains 13 residues. CDR1 SGDLS and CDR2 YYNGEE come from the germline V gene. CDR3 loop: CASSVAGEETQYF. The CDR3 DNA is TGTGCCAGCAGCGTGGCAGGAGAAGAGACCCAGTACTTC.

The V and J genes are TRBV5-1 and TRBJ2-3; TRBD2 might be the D (6 bases). CDR3 length equals 14 residues. V was pared by 7 bases and J by 2 bases, with 14 bases between. Germline V CDR1 and CDR2: SGHRS, YFSETQ. CDR3 nucleotide sequence: TGCGCCAGCGGGAGAGCGGGTTTCACAGATACGCAGTATTTT. The encoded protein is CASGRAGFTDTQYF.